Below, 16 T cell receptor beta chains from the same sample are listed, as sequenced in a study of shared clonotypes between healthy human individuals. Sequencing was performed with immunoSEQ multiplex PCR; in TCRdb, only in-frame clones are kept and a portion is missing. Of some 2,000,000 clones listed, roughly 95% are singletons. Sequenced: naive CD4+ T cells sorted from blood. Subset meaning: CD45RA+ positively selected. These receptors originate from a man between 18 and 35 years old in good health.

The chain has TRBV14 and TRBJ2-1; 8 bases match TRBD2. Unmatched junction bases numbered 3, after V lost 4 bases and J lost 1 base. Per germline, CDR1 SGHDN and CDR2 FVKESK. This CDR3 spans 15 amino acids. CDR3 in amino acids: CASSRSGRSYNEQFF. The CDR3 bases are TGTGCCAGCAGCCGAAGCGGGAGATCCTACAATGAGCAGTTCTTC.

CDR3 in amino acids: CASTAGVGYEQYF. The CDR3 region has the DNA TGTGCCAGCACGGCGGGAGTCGGGTACGAGCAGTACTTC. The chain carries TRBV6-6 and TRBJ2-7; 7 bases line up with TRBD2. The V segment lost 7 bases and the J segment 4 bases; nucleotides outside the gene matches: 7. Germline assignment: CDR1 MNHNY and CDR2 SVGAGI (reference sequence). The CDR3 consists of 13 residues.

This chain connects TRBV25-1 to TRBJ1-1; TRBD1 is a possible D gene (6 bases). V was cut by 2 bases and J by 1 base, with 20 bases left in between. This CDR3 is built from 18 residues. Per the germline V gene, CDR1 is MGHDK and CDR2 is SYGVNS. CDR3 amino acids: CASSEGGGGLGWNTEAFF. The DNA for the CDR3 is TGTGCCAGCAGTGAAGGGGGCGGGGGACTTGGATGGAACACTGAAGCTTTCTTT.

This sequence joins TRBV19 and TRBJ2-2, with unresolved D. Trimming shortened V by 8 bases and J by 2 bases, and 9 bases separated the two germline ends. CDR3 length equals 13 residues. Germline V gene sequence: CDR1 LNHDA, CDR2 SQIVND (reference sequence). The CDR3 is CASSRVNTGELFF. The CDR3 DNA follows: TGTGCCAGTTCCCGGGTTAACACCGGGGAGCTGTTTTTT.

This CDR3 reads CASSSPGPWNTEAFF. In nucleotides, the CDR3 is TGTGCCAGCAGTTCGCCAGGCCCCTGGAACACTGAAGCTTTCTTT. This chain uses TRBV28 with TRBJ1-1; no firm D call. The V and J ends lost 4 bases and 1 base respectively, with 13 bases between them. The germline V gene encodes CDR1 MDHEN and CDR2 SYDVKM. This CDR3 spans 15 amino acids.

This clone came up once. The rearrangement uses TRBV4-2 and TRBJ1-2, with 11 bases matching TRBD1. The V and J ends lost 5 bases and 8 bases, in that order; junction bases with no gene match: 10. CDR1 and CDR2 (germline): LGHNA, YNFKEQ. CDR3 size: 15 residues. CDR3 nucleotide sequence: TGTGCCAGCAGCTCTCGGGACAGGGGGGATCTAGGCTACACCTTC. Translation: CASSSRDRGDLGYTF.

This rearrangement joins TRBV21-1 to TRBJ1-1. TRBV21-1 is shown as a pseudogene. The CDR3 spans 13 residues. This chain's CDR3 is CASSKDVGTEAFF. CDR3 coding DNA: TGTGCCAGCAGCAAAGATGTGGGCACTGAAGCTTTCTTT.

The CDR3 here is CASSLGQGRFYEQYF. In DNA form, the CDR3 reads TGTGCCAGCAGTTTGGGACAGGGAAGGTTCTACGAGCAGTACTTC. V and J are TRBV6-5 and TRBJ2-7; 9 nucleotides agree with TRBD1. J lost 3 bases, V lost 4 bases, and 7 bases had no gene match. CDR1 MNHEY and CDR2 SVGAGI come from the germline V gene. This CDR3 spans 15 amino acids.

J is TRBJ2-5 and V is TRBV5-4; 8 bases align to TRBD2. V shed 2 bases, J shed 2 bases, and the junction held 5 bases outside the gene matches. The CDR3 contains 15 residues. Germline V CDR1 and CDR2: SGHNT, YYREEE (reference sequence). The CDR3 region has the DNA TGTGCCAGCAGCTTTGGTACTAGCGGACAAGAGACCCAGTACTTC. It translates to CASSFGTSGQETQYF.

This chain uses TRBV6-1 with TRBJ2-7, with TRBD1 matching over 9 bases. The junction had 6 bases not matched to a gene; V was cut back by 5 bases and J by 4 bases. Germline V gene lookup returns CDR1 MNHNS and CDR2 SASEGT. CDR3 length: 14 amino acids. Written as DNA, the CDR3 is TGTGCCAGCAGTAGGACAGGGGCCGAATACGAGCAGTACTTC. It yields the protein CASSRTGAEYEQYF.

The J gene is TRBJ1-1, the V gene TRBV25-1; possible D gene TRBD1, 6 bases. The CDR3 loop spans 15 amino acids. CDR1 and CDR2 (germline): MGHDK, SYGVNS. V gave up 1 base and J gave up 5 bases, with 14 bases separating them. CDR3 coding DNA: TGTGCCAGCAGTGAATTTCGCCCGGGGGCAACTGAAGCTTTCTTT. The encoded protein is CASSEFRPGATEAFF.

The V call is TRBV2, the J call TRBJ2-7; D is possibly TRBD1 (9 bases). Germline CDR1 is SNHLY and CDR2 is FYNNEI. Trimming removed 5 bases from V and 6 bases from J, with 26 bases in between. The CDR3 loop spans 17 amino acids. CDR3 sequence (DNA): TGTGCCAGCAGTTCCCCCCGGGGGGGACAGGGACTCTCCGAGCAGTACTTC. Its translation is CASSSPRGGQGLSEQYF.

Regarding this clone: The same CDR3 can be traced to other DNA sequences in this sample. CDR3 coding DNA: TGTGCCAGCAGCTCCTACACAGATACGCAGTATTTT. Its translation: CASSSYTDTQYF. This chain connects TRBV27 to TRBJ2-3; D not certain. V shed 6 bases and J shed 2 bases, with 6 bases lying between them. The CDR3 totals 12 residues. Germline values: CDR1 MNHEY, CDR2 SMNVEV (reference sequence).

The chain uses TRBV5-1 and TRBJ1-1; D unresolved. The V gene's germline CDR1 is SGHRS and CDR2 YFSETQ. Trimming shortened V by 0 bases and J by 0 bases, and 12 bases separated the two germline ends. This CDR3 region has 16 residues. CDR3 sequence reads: CASSLGHGFMNTEAFF. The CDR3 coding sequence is TGCGCCAGCAGCTTGGGACACGGTTTTATGAACACTGAAGCTTTCTTT. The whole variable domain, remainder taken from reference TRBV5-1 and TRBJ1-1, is KAGVTQTPRYLIKTRGQQVTLSCSPISGHRSVSWYQQTPGQGLQFLFEYFSETQRNKGNFPGRFSGRQFSNSRSEMNVSTLELGDSALYLCASSLGHGFMNTEAFFGQGTRLTVV.

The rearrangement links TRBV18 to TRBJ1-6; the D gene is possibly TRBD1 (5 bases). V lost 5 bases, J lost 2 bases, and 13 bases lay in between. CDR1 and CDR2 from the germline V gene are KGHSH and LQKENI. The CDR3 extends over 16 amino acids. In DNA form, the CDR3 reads TGTGCCAGCTCAAGTGGGGACTTGCCCTATAATTCACCCCTCCACTTT. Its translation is CASSSGDLPYNSPLHF.

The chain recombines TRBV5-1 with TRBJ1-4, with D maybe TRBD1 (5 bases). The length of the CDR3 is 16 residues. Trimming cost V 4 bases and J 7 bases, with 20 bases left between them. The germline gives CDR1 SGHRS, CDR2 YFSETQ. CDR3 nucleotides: TGCGCCAGCAGCGATTGGCCGATGGGGGTTAGTGAAAAACTGTTTTTT. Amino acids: CASSDWPMGVSEKLFF.